This T cell receptor beta chain was recorded in a study of T-cell memory formation after mild COVID-19. Germline CDR1 reads SGHRS; CDR2 reads YFSETQ. The V segment lost 0 bases and the J segment 5 bases; nucleotides outside the gene matches: 11. This CDR3 has 17 residues. 5'RACE with constant-segment primers yielded barcoded, UMI-tagged TCR alpha and TCR beta cDNA libraries. TCRdb re-derived calls from the 5' RACE reads in MiXCR, one entry per CDR3 protein. This sample has fewer than 400,000 distinct CDR3 sequences; approximately 12% occur once, and the top ten carry over 20%. The V and J genes are TRBV5-1 and TRBJ2-3, with 8 bases aligning to TRBD2. Sequencing was carried out using PBMCs or a T cell subset sorted from them (not recorded which). The clonotype originates from a man younger than 35 who had mild COVID-19 (a few samples of this study predate the infection). Cell type and time point are not known. The CDR3 is CASSLASGSLPGDTQYF. The CDR3, as DNA: TGCGCCAGCAGCTTGGCTAGCGGGTCCCTTCCGGGAGATACGCAGTATTTT.